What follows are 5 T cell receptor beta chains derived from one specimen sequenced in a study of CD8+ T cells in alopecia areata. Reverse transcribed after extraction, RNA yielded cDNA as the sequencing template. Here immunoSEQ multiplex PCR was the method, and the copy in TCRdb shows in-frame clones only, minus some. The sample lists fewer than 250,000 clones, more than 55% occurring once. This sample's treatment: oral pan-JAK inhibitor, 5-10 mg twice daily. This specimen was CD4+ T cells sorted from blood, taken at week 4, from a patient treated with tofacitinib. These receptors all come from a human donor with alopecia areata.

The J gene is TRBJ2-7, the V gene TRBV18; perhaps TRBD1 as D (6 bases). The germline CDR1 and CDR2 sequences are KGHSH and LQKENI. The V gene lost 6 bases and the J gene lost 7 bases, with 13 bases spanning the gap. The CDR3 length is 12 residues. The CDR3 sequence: CASSPPRGEQYF. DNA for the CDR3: TGTGCCAGCTCTCCCCCAAGGGGGGAGCAGTACTTC.

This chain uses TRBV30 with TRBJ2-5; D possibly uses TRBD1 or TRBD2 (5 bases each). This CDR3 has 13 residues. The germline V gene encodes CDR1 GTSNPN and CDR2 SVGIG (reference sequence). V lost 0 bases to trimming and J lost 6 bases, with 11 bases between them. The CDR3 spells CAWSVGGRKTQYF. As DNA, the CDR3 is TGTGCCTGGAGTGTTGGGGGAAGAAAGACCCAGTACTTC.

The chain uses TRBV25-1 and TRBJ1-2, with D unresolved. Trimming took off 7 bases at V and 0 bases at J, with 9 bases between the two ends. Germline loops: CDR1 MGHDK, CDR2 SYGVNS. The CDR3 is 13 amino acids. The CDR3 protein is CASIGFPNYGYTF. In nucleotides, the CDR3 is TGTGCCAGCATAGGGTTTCCTAACTATGGCTACACCTTC.

CDR3 nucleotides: TGTGCCAGCAGTGCCAGTGTTAGCAATCAGCCCCAGCATTTT. Its protein product is CASSASVSNQPQHF. This chain links TRBV2 with TRBJ1-5; no firm D call. Germline CDR1 and CDR2: SNHLY and FYNNEI. The CDR3 covers 14 residues. The V end was cut by 4 bases, the J end by 0 bases, with 7 bases between.

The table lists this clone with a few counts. CDR3 sequence: CAFDRLAGAGEQFF. The CDR3 DNA reads TGTGCCTTCGACAGACTAGCGGGAGCGGGTGAGCAGTTCTTC. V usage is TRBV30 and J usage is TRBJ2-1, with 12 nucleotides matching TRBD2. Germline CDR1 reads GTSNPN; CDR2 reads SVGIG (reference sequence). The CDR3 runs 14 residues. With 7 bases clipped from V and 9 bases from J, the junction kept 10 bases outside the gene matches. The variable domain in full, completed from reference TRBV30 and TRBJ2-1, reads SQTIHQWPATLVQPVGSPLSLECTVEGTSNPNLYWYRQAAGRGLQLLFYSVGIGQISSEVPQNLSASRPQDRQFILSSKKLLLSDSGFYLCAFDRLAGAGEQFFGPGTRLTVL.